This T cell receptor beta chain derives from a study of blood T cells in healthy people across ages. Study-wide results and caveats: Comparison with aged donors showed that long-lived donors had more naive CD4+ cells and higher diversity. Using unsorted PBMCs precluded a conclusive naive versus antigen-experienced comparison. Strong correlation was found linking TCR beta diversity to naive T cell percentage.

The CDR3 length is 15 residues. Germline values: CDR1 LGHNA, CDR2 YNFKEQ. In regard to this clonotype: The target antigen is unknown.

The use of a sample-barcoded 5' primer and a J-beta primer mix characterized a second PCR of roughly 6 to 11 cycles. From the 5' RACE reads, TCRdb called clonotypes with MiXCR, one entry per CDR3 protein. The sample yields about 810,000 distinct CDR3 sequences, 36% seen once. The total RNA that was extracted per sample amounted to at least 5 micrograms. This TCR was recovered from a young man in good health. The V and J genes are TRBV4-2 and TRBJ2-1, with 7 bases that match TRBD2. Gene TRBJ2-7 matches the end of the DNA better, so the J call may be wrong. The specimen sequenced was blood. CDR3 amino acids: CASSQEAGLYNEQYF. The CDR3 DNA follows: TGTGCCAGCAGCCAAGAAGCGGGACTCTACAATGAGCAGTACTTC.